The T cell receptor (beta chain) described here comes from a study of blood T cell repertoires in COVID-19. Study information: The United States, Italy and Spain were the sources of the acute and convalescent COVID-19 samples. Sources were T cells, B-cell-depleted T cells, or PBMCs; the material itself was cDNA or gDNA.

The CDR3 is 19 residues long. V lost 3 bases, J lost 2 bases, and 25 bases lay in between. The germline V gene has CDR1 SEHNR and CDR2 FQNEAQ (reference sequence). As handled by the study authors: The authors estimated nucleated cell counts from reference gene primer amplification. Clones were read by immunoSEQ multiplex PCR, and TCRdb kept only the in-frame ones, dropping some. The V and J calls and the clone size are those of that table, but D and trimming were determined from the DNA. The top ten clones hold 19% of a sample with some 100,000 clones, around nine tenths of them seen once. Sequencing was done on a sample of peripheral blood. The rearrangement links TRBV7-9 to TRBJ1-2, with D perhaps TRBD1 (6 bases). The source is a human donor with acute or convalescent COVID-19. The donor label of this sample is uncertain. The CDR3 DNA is TGTGCCAGCAGCTTCCCTAGGCGGCAGGGGAGACGGGTGAACTATGGCTACACCTTC. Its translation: CASSFPRRQGRRVNYGYTF.